Given below is one T cell receptor beta chain in context. Described time point: peripheral blood 6 weeks after treatment start. The study collected 1 to 8 samples per patient, pretreatment and on-treatment. These data come from a study of PD-L1 blockade in urothelial cancer. The germline V gene has CDR1 SGHTA and CDR2 FQGNSA. Between the trimmed V and J ends, which lost 8 bases and 0 bases, there was a span of 14 bases. The CDR3 has 14 amino acids. Here immunoSEQ multiplex PCR was the method, and the copy in TCRdb shows in-frame clones only, minus some. This sample has some 120,000 clones; approximately 90% occur once, and the top ten carry 1.7%.

Material: PBMCs, obtained around atezolizumab (anti-PD-L1) treatment. This clonotype was sampled from a man aged 55 to 70 with urothelial cancer. This chain joins TRBV7-2 and TRBJ2-7; TRBD1 is a possible D gene (5 bases). The CDR3 sequence: CASGALGFSYEQYF. Here the CDR3 DNA reads TGTGCCAGCGGGGCCTTGGGGTTCTCCTACGAGCAGTACTTC.